This TCR beta chain is from a study of cytomegalovirus exposure and HLA in healthy donors. Overall study findings and caveats: As confirmed in vitro, three CMV-associated chains were specific for CMV antigens. Cytomegalovirus association was listed for 150 or so TCR beta chains. Donor immune exposure was known only as CMV serostatus.

V dropped 5 bases and J dropped 0 bases, with 11 bases sitting between them. Germline values: CDR1 MDHEN, CDR2 SYDVKM. CDR3 length: 16 residues. A word on this clone: Its antigen is still unknown.

The PCR used 60 Vbeta and 13 Jbeta primers. Data came from immunoSEQ multiplex PCR; TCRdb stores just in-frame clones and leaves some out. In the table there are tens of thousands of clones, about 79% of which are singletons. The rearrangement links TRBV28 to TRBJ2-6, with D perhaps TRBD1 (6 bases). The sequence came from a middle-aged man in good health and CMV-seronegative. The sample consisted of PBMCs. The CDR3 sequence is CASSLGQTSGANVLTF. The CDR3 coding sequence is TGTGCCAGCAGTCTCGGACAGACCTCTGGGGCCAACGTCCTGACTTTC.